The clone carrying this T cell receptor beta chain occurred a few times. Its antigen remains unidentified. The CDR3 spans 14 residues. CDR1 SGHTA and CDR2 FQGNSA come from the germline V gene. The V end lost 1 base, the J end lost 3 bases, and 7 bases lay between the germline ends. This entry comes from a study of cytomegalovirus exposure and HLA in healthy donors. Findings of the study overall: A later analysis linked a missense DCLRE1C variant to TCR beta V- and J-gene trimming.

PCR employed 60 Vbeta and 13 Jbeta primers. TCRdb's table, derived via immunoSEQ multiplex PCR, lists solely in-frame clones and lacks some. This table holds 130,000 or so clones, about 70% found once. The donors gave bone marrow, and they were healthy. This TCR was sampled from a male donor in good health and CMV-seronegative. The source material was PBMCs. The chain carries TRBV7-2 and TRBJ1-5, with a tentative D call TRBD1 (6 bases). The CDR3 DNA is TGTGCCAGCAGCTTAGAGGGGGACAATCAGCCCCAGCATTTT. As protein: CASSLEGDNQPQHF.